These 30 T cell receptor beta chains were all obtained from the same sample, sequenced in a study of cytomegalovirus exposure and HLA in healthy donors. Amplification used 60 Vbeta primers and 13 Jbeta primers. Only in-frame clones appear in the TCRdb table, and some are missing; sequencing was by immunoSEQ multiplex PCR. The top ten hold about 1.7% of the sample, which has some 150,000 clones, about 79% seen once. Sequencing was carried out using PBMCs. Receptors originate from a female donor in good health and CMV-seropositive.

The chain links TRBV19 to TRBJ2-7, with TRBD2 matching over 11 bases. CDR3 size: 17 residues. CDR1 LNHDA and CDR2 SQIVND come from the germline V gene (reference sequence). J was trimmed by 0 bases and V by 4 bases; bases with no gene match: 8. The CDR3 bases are TGTGCCAGTAGTAGGGCGGTACTAGCGGGGGACTCCTACGAGCAGTACTTC. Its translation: CASSRAVLAGDSYEQYF. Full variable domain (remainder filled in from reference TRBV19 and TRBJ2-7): DGGITQSPKYLFRKEGQNVTLSCEQNLNHDAMYWYRQDPGQGLRLIYYSQIVNDFQKGDIAEGYSVSREKKESFPLTVTSAQKNPTAFYLCASSRAVLAGDSYEQYFGPGTRLTVT.

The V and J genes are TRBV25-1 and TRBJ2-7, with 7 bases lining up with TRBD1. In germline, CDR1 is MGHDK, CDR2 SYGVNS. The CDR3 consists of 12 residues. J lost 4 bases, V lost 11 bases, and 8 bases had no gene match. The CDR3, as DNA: TGTGCCGTCTCAACGACAGGGTACGAGCAGTACTTC. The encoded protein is CAVSTTGYEQYF.

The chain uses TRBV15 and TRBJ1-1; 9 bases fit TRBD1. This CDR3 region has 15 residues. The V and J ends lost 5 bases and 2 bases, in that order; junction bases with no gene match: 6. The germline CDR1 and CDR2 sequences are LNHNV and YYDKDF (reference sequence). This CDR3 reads CATSLPGQGNTEAFF. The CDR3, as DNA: TGTGCCACCAGCTTACCGGGACAGGGAAACACTGAAGCTTTCTTT.

DNA of the CDR3: TGTGCCAGCAGCGTAGCTGCTAGCGGGGGAGTAAACATTCAGTACTTC. It encodes CASSVAASGGVNIQYF. The chain combines TRBV9 with TRBJ2-4, with 10 bases that match TRBD2. Germline CDR1 is SGDLS and CDR2 is YYNGEE. The CDR3 extends over 16 amino acids. The V gene end was trimmed by 0 bases and the J gene end by 6 bases; junction bases not matched to a gene: 6.

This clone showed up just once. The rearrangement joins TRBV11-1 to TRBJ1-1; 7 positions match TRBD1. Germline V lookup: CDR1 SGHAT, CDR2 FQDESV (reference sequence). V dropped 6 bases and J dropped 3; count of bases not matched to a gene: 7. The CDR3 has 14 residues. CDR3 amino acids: CASRPTGPYTEAFF. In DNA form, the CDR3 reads TGTGCCAGCAGGCCGACAGGGCCCTACACTGAAGCTTTCTTT.

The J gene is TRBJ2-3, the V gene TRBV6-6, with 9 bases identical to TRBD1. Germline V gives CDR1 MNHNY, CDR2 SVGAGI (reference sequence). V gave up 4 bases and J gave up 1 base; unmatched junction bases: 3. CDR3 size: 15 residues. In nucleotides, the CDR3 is TGTGCCAGCAGTTCACAGGGGGCGGGCACAGATACGCAGTATTTT. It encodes CASSSQGAGTDTQYF.

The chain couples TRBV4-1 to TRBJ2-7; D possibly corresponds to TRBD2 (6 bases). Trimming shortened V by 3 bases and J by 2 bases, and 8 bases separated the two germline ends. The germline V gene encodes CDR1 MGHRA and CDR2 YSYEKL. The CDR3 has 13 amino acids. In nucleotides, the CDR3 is TGCGCCAGCAGCCACGGGGGAGCCTACGAGCAGTACTTC. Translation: CASSHGGAYEQYF.

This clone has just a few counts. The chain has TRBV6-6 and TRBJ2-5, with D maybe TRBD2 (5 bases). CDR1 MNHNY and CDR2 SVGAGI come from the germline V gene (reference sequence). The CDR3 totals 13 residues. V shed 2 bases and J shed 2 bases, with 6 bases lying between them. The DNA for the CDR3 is TGTGCCAGCAGTTACGGGGAGCAAGAGACCCAGTACTTC. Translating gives CASSYGEQETQYF.

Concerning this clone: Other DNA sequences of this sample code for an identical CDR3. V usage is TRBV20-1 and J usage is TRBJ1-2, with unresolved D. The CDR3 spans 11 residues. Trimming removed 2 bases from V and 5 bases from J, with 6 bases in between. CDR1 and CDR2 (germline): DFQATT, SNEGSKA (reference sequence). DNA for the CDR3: TGCAGTGCTAGACTAAGTTATGGCTACACCTTC. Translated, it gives CSARLSYGYTF.

The CDR3 sequence: CASSYSWTGAYEQYF. The DNA of the CDR3 is TGTGCCAGCAGTTACTCCTGGACAGGGGCCTACGAGCAGTACTTC. V is TRBV6-5 and J is TRBJ2-7; TRBD1 aligns across 9 bases. Germline V gene sequence: CDR1 MNHEY, CDR2 SVGAGI. V shed 0 bases and J 2 bases; nucleotides not matched to a gene: 2. The CDR3 is 15 amino acids.

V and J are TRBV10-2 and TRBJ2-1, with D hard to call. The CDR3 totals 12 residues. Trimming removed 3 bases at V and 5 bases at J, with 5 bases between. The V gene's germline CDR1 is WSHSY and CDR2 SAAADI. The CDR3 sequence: CASSDQNNEQFF. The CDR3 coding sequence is TGCGCCAGCAGTGATCAGAACAATGAGCAGTTCTTC.

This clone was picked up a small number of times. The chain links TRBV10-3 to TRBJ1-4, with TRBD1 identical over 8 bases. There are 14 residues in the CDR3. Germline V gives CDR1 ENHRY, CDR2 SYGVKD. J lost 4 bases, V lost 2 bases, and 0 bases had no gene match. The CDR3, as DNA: TGTGCCATCAGTGAGGGACAGGGTAATGAAAAACTGTTTTTT. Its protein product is CAISEGQGNEKLFF.

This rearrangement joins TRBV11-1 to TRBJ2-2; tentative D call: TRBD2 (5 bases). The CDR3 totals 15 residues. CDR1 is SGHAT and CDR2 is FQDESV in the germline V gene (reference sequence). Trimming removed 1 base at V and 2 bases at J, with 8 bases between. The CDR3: CASSLVDSNTGELFF. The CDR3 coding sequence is TGTGCCAGCAGCTTAGTGGACTCTAACACCGGGGAGCTGTTTTTT.

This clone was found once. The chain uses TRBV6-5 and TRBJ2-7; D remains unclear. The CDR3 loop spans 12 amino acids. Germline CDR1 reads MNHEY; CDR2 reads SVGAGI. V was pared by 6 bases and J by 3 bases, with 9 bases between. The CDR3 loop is CASSPAGYEQYF. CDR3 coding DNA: TGTGCCAGCAGCCCTGCAGGCTACGAGCAGTACTTC.

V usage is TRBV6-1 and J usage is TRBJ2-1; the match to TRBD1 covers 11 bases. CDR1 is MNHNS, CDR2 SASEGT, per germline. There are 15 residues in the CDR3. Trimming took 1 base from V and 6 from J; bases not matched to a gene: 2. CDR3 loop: CASSEVGTGGNEQFF. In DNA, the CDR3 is TGTGCCAGCAGTGAAGTCGGGACAGGGGGCAATGAGCAGTTCTTC.

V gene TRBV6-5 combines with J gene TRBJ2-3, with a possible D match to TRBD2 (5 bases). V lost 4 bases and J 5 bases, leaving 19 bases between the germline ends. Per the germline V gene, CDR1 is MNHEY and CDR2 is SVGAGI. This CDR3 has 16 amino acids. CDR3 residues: CASSFTGPGIEDTQYF. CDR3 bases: TGTGCCAGCAGTTTCACCGGACCGGGAATTGAAGATACGCAGTATTTT.

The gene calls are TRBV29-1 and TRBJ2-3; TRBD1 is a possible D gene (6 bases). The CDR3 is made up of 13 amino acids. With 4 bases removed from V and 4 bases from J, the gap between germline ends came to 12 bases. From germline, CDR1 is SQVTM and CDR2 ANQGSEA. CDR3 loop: CSVVGGASDTQYF. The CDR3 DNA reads TGCAGCGTTGTTGGGGGCGCGTCAGATACGCAGTATTTT.

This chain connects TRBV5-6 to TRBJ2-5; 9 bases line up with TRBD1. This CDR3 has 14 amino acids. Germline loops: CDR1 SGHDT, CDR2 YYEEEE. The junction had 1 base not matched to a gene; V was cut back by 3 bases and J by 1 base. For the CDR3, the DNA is TGTGCCAGCAGCTGGGACAGGGCCCAAGAGACCCAGTACTTC. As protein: CASSWDRAQETQYF.

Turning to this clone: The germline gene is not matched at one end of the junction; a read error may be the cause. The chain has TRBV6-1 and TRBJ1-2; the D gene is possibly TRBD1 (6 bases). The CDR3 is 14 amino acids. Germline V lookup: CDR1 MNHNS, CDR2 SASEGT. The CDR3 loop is CASSARTANYGYPF. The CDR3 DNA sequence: TGTGCCAGCAGTGCACGGACAGCTAACTATGGCTACCCCTTC.

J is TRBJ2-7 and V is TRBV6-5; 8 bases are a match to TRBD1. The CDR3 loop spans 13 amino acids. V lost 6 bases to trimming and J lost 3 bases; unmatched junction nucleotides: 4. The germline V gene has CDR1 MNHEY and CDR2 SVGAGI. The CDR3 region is CASRGTGGYEQYF. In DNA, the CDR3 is TGTGCCAGCAGAGGGACAGGTGGCTACGAGCAGTACTTC.

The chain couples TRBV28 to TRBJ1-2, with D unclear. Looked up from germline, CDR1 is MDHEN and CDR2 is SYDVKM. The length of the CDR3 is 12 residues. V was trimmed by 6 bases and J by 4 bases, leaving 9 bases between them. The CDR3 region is CASSPAGYGYTF. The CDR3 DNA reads TGTGCCAGCAGCCCCGCGGGCTATGGCTACACCTTC.

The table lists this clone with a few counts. CDR3 amino acids: CASSIEDRAYAGYTF. CDR3 DNA sequence: TGTGCCAGTAGTATCGAGGACAGGGCGTACGCTGGCTACACCTTC. The V and J genes are TRBV19 and TRBJ1-2; 8 bases agree with TRBD1. CDR1 LNHDA and CDR2 SQIVND come from the germline V gene (reference sequence). This CDR3 region has 15 residues. The V segment lost 3 bases and the J segment 7 bases; nucleotides outside the gene matches: 10.

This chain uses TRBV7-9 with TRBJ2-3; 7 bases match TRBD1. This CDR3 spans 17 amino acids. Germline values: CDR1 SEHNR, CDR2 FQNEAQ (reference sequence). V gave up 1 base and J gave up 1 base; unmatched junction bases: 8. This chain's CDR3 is CASSLVNRGSGTDTQYF. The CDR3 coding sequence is TGTGCCAGCAGCTTAGTCAACAGGGGTTCGGGCACAGATACGCAGTATTTT.

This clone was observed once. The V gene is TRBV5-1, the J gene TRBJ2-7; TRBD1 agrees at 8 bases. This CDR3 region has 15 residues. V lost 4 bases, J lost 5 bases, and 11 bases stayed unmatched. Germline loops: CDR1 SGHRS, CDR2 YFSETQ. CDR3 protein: CASSGPTGVNNEQYF. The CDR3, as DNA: TGCGCCAGCAGCGGCCCGACAGGGGTCAACAACGAGCAGTACTTC.

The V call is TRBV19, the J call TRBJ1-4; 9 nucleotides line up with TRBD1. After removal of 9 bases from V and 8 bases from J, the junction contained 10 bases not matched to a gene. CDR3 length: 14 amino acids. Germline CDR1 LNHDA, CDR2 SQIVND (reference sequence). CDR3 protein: CARANRGQREKLFF. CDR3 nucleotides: TGTGCCAGAGCTAACAGGGGGCAGAGGGAAAAACTGTTTTTT.

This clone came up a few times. The CDR3 bases are TGTGCCAGCAGCTTGGAGGGGGGGCCCACCTACAATGAGCAGTTCTTC. Translated: CASSLEGGPTYNEQFF. The rearrangement links TRBV5-4 to TRBJ2-1; D might be TRBD2 (7 bases). The V gene's germline CDR1 is SGHNT and CDR2 YYREEE (reference sequence). This CDR3 is 16 amino acids long. V gave up 0 bases and J gave up 2 bases, with 12 bases separating them.

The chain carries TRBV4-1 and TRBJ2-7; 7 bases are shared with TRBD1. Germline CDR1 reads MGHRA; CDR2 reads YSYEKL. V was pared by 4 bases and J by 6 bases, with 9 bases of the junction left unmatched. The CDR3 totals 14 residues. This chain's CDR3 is CASSRTGGSVEQYF. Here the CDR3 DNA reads TGCGCCAGCAGCCGGACAGGAGGATCTGTCGAGCAGTACTTC.

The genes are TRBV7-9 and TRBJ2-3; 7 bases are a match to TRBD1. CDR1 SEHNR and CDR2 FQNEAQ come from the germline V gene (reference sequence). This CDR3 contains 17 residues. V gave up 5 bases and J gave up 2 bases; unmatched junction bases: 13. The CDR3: CASSPRAGTDNTDTQYF. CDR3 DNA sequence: TGTGCCAGCAGCCCGAGAGCCGGGACAGATAACACAGATACGCAGTATTTT.

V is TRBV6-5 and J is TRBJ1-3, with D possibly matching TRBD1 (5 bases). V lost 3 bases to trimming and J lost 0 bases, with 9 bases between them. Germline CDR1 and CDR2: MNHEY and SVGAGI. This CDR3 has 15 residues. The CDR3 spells CASSYGGTSGNTIYF. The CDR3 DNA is TGTGCCAGCAGTTATGGAGGGACCTCTGGAAACACCATATATTTT.

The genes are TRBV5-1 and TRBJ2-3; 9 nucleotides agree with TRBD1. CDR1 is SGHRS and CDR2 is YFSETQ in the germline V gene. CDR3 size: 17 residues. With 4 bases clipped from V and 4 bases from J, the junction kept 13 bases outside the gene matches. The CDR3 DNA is TGCGCCAGCAGCCCAATCAGGGGGACAGGGTACTCAGATACGCAGTATTTT. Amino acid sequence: CASSPIRGTGYSDTQYF. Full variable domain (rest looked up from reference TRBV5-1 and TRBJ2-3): KAGVTQTPRYLIKTRGQQVTLSCSPISGHRSVSWYQQTPGQGLQFLFEYFSETQRNKGNFPGRFSGRQFSNSRSEMNVSTLELGDSALYLCASSPIRGTGYSDTQYFGPGTRLTVL.